The next 28 T cell receptor beta chains were all read from a single sample in a study of control samples from healthy donors and cancer patients. Generated by immunoSEQ multiplex PCR, the TCRdb table keeps only in-frame clones and is missing some. This sample has around 84,000 clones, with 91% found just once. Specimen: blood. The receptors derive from a man aged 25 to 45 in good health.

This clone was seen a single time. The chain joins TRBV6-2 or TRBV6-3 to TRBJ2-7; D unresolved. Germline V gene data show CDR1 as MNHEY and CDR2 as SVGEGT. Trimming shortened V by 4 bases and J by 4 bases, and 11 bases separated the two germline ends. The CDR3 contains 13 residues. The CDR3 DNA reads TGTGCCAGCAGTTCTCCTGATAGGTACGAGCAGTACTTC. As protein: CASSSPDRYEQYF.

The CDR3 region is CASSDRGAGELFF. CDR3 coding DNA: TGTGCCAGCAGTGACAGGGGTGCCGGGGAGCTGTTTTTT. The chain carries TRBV27 and TRBJ2-2; 8 bases are a match to TRBD1. Germline assignment: CDR1 MNHEY and CDR2 SMNVEV (reference sequence). With V trimmed by 5 bases and J by 6 bases, 2 bases remained unmatched. This CDR3 spans 13 amino acids.

The rearrangement uses TRBV6-2 or TRBV6-3 and TRBJ2-7; D may correspond to TRBD1 or TRBD2 (5 bases each). This CDR3 is built from 13 residues. Trimming took off 6 bases at V and 3 bases at J, with 12 bases between the two ends. CDR1 and CDR2 (germline): MNHEY, SVGEGT. CDR3 sequence (DNA): TGTGCCAGCAGCCGGGGCTGGGGCTACGAGCAGTACTTC. It translates to CASSRGWGYEQYF.

V and J are TRBV7-2 and TRBJ2-5; 7 positions agree with TRBD2. The trim removed 0 bases at V and 6 bases at J, leaving 10 bases unmatched. Germline values: CDR1 SGHTA, CDR2 FQGNSA. This CDR3 has 16 residues. In DNA, the CDR3 is TGTGCCAGCAGCTTAGCCCAACTAGCGAGTCACAAGACCCAGTACTTC. It is translated as CASSLAQLASHKTQYF.

The V call is TRBV28, the J call TRBJ1-2; D remains ambiguous. CDR3 length: 12 amino acids. Germline V CDR1 and CDR2: MDHEN, SYDVKM. Trimming stripped 3 bases from V and 0 bases from J, with 2 bases between. CDR3 nucleotides: TGTGCCAGCAGTTTTTCTAACTATGGCTACACCTTC. This translates into CASSFSNYGYTF.

This rearrangement joins TRBV28 to TRBJ1-2; no clear D. V lost 5 bases and J 5 bases, leaving 15 bases between the germline ends. CDR3 size: 14 residues. Germline-derived CDR1 and CDR2 are MDHEN and SYDVKM. CDR3 region: CASSPLNRRYGYTF. The CDR3 nucleotides are TGTGCCAGCAGTCCGTTGAATAGGCGGTATGGCTACACCTTC.

The J gene is TRBJ2-5, the V gene TRBV19; the D is unclear. Germline lookup yields CDR1 LNHDA and CDR2 SQIVND (reference sequence). With 3 bases removed from V and 2 bases from J, the gap between germline ends came to 13 bases. This CDR3 region has 15 residues. CDR3: CASSITLGQQETQYF. CDR3 nucleotides: TGTGCCAGTAGTATTACCCTAGGGCAACAAGAGACCCAGTACTTC.

The rearrangement joins TRBV7-6 to TRBJ2-5; a weak D match, TRBD2 (5 bases). V shed 4 bases and J shed 4 bases, with 10 bases lying between them. Germline-derived CDR1 and CDR2 are SGHVS and FNYEAQ. This CDR3 contains 13 residues. The CDR3 sequence: CASSSSSRETQYF. CDR3 in DNA: TGTGCCAGCAGCTCGTCTAGCCGAGAGACCCAGTACTTC. Full variable domain (outside the CDR3, taken from reference TRBV7-6 and TRBJ2-5): GAGVSQSPRYKVTKRGQDVALRCDPISGHVSLYWYRQALGQGPEFLTYFNYEAQQDKSGLPNDRFSAERPEGSISTLTIQRTEQRDSAMYRCASSSSSRETQYFGPGTRLLVL.

The chain carries TRBV28 and TRBJ1-1, with 7 positions matching TRBD1. There are 17 residues in the CDR3. Germline V gene sequence: CDR1 MDHEN, CDR2 SYDVKM. Losses at the gene ends were 5 bases for V and 1 base for J; bases not matched to a gene: 13. CDR3 bases: TGTGCCAGCAGTCCTCGGACAGGCTTGCGGGGGAACACTGAAGCTTTCTTT. Residues: CASSPRTGLRGNTEAFF.

The V gene is TRBV28, the J gene TRBJ1-6; D may be TRBD1 (6 bases). The CDR3 is made up of 17 amino acids. Germline values: CDR1 MDHEN, CDR2 SYDVKM. The V end was cut by 3 bases, the J end by 9 bases, with 21 bases between. The CDR3 bases are TGTGCCAGCAGTTTGTCGGGAATAGGCACAGGGCCTTCACCCCTCCACTTT. It is translated as CASSLSGIGTGPSPLHF.

The DNA for the CDR3 is TGTGCCAGCAGACACAGGGGGCGGGAGACCCAGTACTTC. Translated, it gives CASRHRGRETQYF. The chain carries TRBV28 and TRBJ2-5; TRBD1 matches 9 bases. V lost 6 bases, J lost 5 bases, and 4 bases stayed unmatched. From germline, CDR1 is MDHEN and CDR2 SYDVKM. There are 13 residues in the CDR3. Drawing the rest from reference TRBV28 and TRBJ2-5, the complete variable domain is DVKVTQSSRYLVKRTGEKVFLECVQDMDHENMFWYRQDPGLGLRLIYFSYDVKMKEKGDIPEGYSVSREKKERFSLILESASTNQTSMYLCASRHRGRETQYFGPGTRLLVL.

The CDR3 loop reads CASSQEGGEGYTF. The CDR3 DNA follows: TGTGCCAGCAGCCAAGAGGGGGGTGAGGGCTACACCTTC. The V gene is TRBV4-2, the J gene TRBJ1-2; possibly TRBD1 for D (5 bases). This CDR3 has 13 residues. Between the trimmed V and J ends, which lost 0 bases and 8 bases, there was a span of 10 bases. Germline V gene sequence: CDR1 LGHNA, CDR2 YNFKEQ.

The chain carries TRBV30 and TRBJ2-5; D remains unclear. The CDR3 is 14 amino acids. Trimming stripped 0 bases from V and 6 bases from J, with 14 bases between. In germline, CDR1 is GTSNPN, CDR2 SVGIG (reference sequence). CDR3 residues: CAWSVRTVEQTQYF. In DNA form, the CDR3 reads TGTGCCTGGAGTGTACGAACGGTCGAGCAGACCCAGTACTTC. The variable domain in full, completed from reference TRBV30 and TRBJ2-5, reads SQTIHQWPATLVQPVGSPLSLECTVEGTSNPNLYWYRQAAGRGLQLLFYSVGIGQISSEVPQNLSASRPQDRQFILSSKKLLLSDSGFYLCAWSVRTVEQTQYFGPGTRLLVL.

The chain links TRBV6-5 to TRBJ1-4; D is perhaps TRBD1 (5 bases). The CDR3 length is 15 residues. The germline gives CDR1 MNHEY, CDR2 SVGAGI. V was pared by 2 bases and J by 2 bases, with 9 bases between. The CDR3 loop is CASSYAGGTNEKLFF. DNA for the CDR3: TGTGCCAGCAGTTACGCGGGGGGGACTAATGAAAAACTGTTTTTT.

This chain connects TRBV21-1 to TRBJ1-5. TRBV21-1 is described as a pseudogene. The CDR3 runs to 16 residues. The CDR3 is CASSKVMETLGQPQHF. DNA of the CDR3: TGTGCCAGCAGCAAAGTCATGGAGACTTTGGGTCAGCCCCAGCATTTT.

This chain links TRBV27 with TRBJ2-5, with 9 bases fitting TRBD1. Trimming at V came to 4 bases and at J to 5 bases, leaving 11 bases not matched to a gene. Germline assignment: CDR1 MNHEY and CDR2 SMNVEV (reference sequence). The CDR3 contains 16 residues. The CDR3 region is CASSSPTGGRGETQYF. CDR3 coding DNA: TGTGCCAGCAGTTCCCCGACAGGGGGGAGGGGGGAGACCCAGTACTTC.

The gene calls are TRBV11-2 and TRBJ1-6, with 9 bases identical to TRBD1. Trimming took 5 bases from V and 7 from J; bases not matched to a gene: 6. This CDR3 is built from 15 residues. Germline V lookup: CDR1 SGHAT, CDR2 FQNNGV. The DNA for the CDR3 is TGTGCCAGCAGCCCCGGGGACAGGGAGAATTCACCCCTCCACTTT. Encoded protein: CASSPGDRENSPLHF.

The chain couples TRBV18 to TRBJ1-5, with 7 positions matching TRBD1. J gave up 0 bases and V 3 bases, and 11 bases lay outside the gene matches. Germline CDR1 reads KGHSH; CDR2 reads LQKENI. The CDR3 length is 18 residues. In DNA, the CDR3 is TGTGCCAGCTCACCCAGAGGGGGCTCGGACTATAGCAATCAGCCCCAGCATTTT. This encodes CASSPRGGSDYSNQPQHF.

The genes are TRBV24-1 and TRBJ1-4, with D maybe TRBD1 (5 bases). The V and J ends lost 6 bases and 0 bases respectively, with 19 bases between them. CDR3 length: 18 residues. The germline V gene encodes CDR1 KGHDR and CDR2 SFDVKD. CDR3 in amino acids: CATSPGAPTAATNEKLFF. As DNA, the CDR3 is TGTGCCACCAGTCCCGGGGCCCCCACAGCTGCAACTAATGAAAAACTGTTTTTT.

The chain links TRBV30 to TRBJ1-2; tentatively, D is TRBD1 (5 bases). The V and J ends lost 2 bases and 5 bases respectively, with 15 bases between them. The CDR3 length is 14 residues. Germline CDR1 GTSNPN, CDR2 SVGIG (reference sequence). CDR3 region: CAWSWSGARYGYTF. CDR3 DNA sequence: TGTGCCTGGAGTTGGTCCGGGGCGCGATATGGCTACACCTTC.

V and J are TRBV7-9 and TRBJ2-3; D is unresolved. The V gene's germline CDR1 is SEHNR and CDR2 FQNEAQ (reference sequence). V dropped 1 base and J dropped 5 bases, with 13 bases sitting between them. The CDR3 is 15 amino acids. This chain's CDR3 is CASSLGGYGGDTQYF. In DNA form, the CDR3 reads TGTGCCAGCAGCTTAGGAGGTTATGGTGGAGATACGCAGTATTTT.

The chain recombines TRBV4-1 with TRBJ2-1; D perhaps matches TRBD1 (6 bases). V lost 1 base and J 7 bases, leaving 17 bases between the germline ends. CDR1 MGHRA and CDR2 YSYEKL come from the germline V gene. This CDR3 is built from 16 residues. The DNA of the CDR3 is TGCGCCAGCAGCCAAGTGGCAGGGACAACACGTAATGAGCAGTTCTTC. It yields the protein CASSQVAGTTRNEQFF.

As to this clone: Additional DNA sequences in this sample encode the identical CDR3. The V and J genes are TRBV12-3 or TRBV12-4 and TRBJ1-3, with no clear D. The CDR3 runs to 11 residues. Trimming shortened V by 3 bases and J by 5 bases, and 2 bases separated the two germline ends. The CDR3: CASSFRNTIYF. The CDR3, as DNA: TGTGCCAGCAGTTTCCGAAACACCATATATTTT.

This chain uses TRBV11-1 with TRBJ2-3; 9 positions match TRBD2. The V gene's germline CDR1 is SGHAT and CDR2 FQDESV (reference sequence). V dropped 5 bases and J dropped 5; count of bases not matched to a gene: 8. The CDR3 extends over 15 amino acids. CDR3 bases: TGTGCCAGCAGCGTGGGACTAGCCCTGAAAGATACGCAGTATTTT. Translating it yields CASSVGLALKDTQYF.

This chain connects TRBV7-2 to TRBJ2-5; possible D gene TRBD1, 5 bases. This CDR3 has 15 amino acids. Germline CDR1 SGHTA, CDR2 FQGNSA. V lost 5 bases to trimming and J lost 1 base, with 14 bases between them. This CDR3 is CASSPARGPQETQYF. CDR3 bases: TGTGCCAGCAGCCCGGCTAGGGGCCCCCAAGAGACCCAGTACTTC.

The chain employs TRBV7-2 and TRBJ2-7; 7 bases are a match to TRBD1. The CDR3 length is 12 residues. Germline loops: CDR1 SGHTA, CDR2 FQGNSA. Trimming removed 3 bases from V and 6 bases from J; junction bases left unmatched: 2. CDR3 protein: CASSFYRGEQYF. The CDR3 nucleotides read TGTGCCAGCAGCTTTTACAGGGGCGAGCAGTACTTC.

This clone appeared a single time. The CDR3 region is CASSRGEGTEAFF. CDR3 nucleotides: TGTGCCAGCAGCCGAGGTGAGGGCACTGAAGCTTTCTTT. J is TRBJ1-1 and V is TRBV5-4; D not certain. V was shortened by 4 bases and J by 4 bases, with 11 bases between the two germline ends. The CDR3 runs 13 residues. Germline-derived CDR1 and CDR2 are SGHNT and YYREEE (reference sequence).

In DNA, the CDR3 is TGCGCCAGCAGCCGAAGCGGGAGTAGGTACAATGAGCAGTTCTTC. Its protein is CASSRSGSRYNEQFF. The chain recombines TRBV4-1 with TRBJ2-1; 8 bases match TRBD2. With V trimmed by 4 bases and J by 4 bases, 6 bases remained unmatched. The length of the CDR3 is 15 residues. The germline V gene has CDR1 MGHRA and CDR2 YSYEKL.